A single sample is the source of the 32 T cell receptor beta chains below, sequenced in a study of cytomegalovirus exposure and HLA in healthy donors. PCR was performed using 60 Vbeta and 13 Jbeta primers. Repertoires were generated with immunoSEQ multiplex PCR, while TCRdb's copy carries only in-frame clones and drops some. The data contain approximately 140,000 clones, 70% to 85% of them singletons. Sequencing was carried out using PBMCs. Source of these receptors: a male donor in good health and CMV-seronegative.

The gene calls are TRBV19 and TRBJ2-5; no reliable D call. V dropped 3 bases and J dropped 2 bases, with 10 bases sitting between them. The CDR3 contains 14 residues. Per the germline V gene, CDR1 is LNHDA and CDR2 is SQIVND (reference sequence). CDR3 amino acids: CASSIPALQETQYF. The CDR3 region has the DNA TGTGCCAGTAGTATCCCCGCGCTGCAAGAGACCCAGTACTTC.

The chain recombines TRBV2 with TRBJ1-1, with D possibly matching TRBD1 (5 bases). V was clipped by 8 bases and J by 9 bases, with 16 bases between them. This CDR3 has 12 amino acids. Germline CDR1 reads SNHLY; CDR2 reads FYNNEI. CDR3 bases: TGTGCCAGCTTGTGGGGGGACGGAAAAGCTTTCTTT. Translation: CASLWGDGKAFF.

The genes are TRBV7-8 and TRBJ2-1; 7 bases align to TRBD1. The CDR3 loop spans 15 amino acids. Trimming cost V 3 bases and J 0 bases; bases outside gene matches: 2. Germline V gene data show CDR1 as SGHVS and CDR2 as FQNEAQ. For the CDR3, the DNA is TGTGCCAGCAGCTTTTACAGGGGCTCCTACAATGAGCAGTTCTTC. This gives the protein CASSFYRGSYNEQFF.

CDR3 bases: TGTGCCAGCAGTGGAGGGTTCGTCCATGGCTACACCTTC. It specifies CASSGGFVHGYTF. This chain joins TRBV25-1 and TRBJ1-2; D not resolved. The germline V gene encodes CDR1 MGHDK and CDR2 SYGVNS. Trimming left V 4 bases short and J 6 bases short, with 12 bases between. This CDR3 region has 13 residues.

The chain employs TRBV6-5 and TRBJ1-4, with 10 bases lining up with TRBD1. The CDR3 runs to 14 residues. Trimming took 5 bases from V and 11 from J; bases not matched to a gene: 8. Germline V gene lookup returns CDR1 MNHEY and CDR2 SVGAGI. CDR3 nucleotide sequence: TGTGCCAGCAGTCACGGACAGGGGGTTTGGAAACTGTTTTTT. Its protein product is CASSHGQGVWKLFF.

This CDR3 reads CASSPYDRGGELFF. CDR3 nucleotide sequence: TGTGCCAGCAGCCCATACGACCGCGGCGGGGAGCTGTTTTTT. This chain links TRBV7-3 with TRBJ2-2; D unresolved. Germline assignment: CDR1 SGHTA and CDR2 FQGTGA. The V gene lost 5 bases and the J gene lost 7 bases, with 14 bases spanning the gap. The CDR3 runs 14 residues.

The rearrangement uses TRBV2 and TRBJ2-3; TRBD1 might be the D (6 bases). Between the trimmed V and J ends, which lost 6 bases and 3 bases, there was a span of 10 bases. The CDR3 has 13 amino acids. Germline V gives CDR1 SNHLY, CDR2 FYNNEI. CDR3 amino acids: CASRGAITDTQYF. In DNA, the CDR3 is TGTGCCAGCAGGGGGGCGATAACAGATACGCAGTATTTT.

In this sample, this clone turned up once. The gene calls are TRBV4-1 and TRBJ2-5; 10 bases are shared with TRBD1. TRBJ2-7 explains the end of the DNA better; the J call may be wrong. Germline lookup yields CDR1 MGHRA and CDR2 YSYEKL. The CDR3 has 16 residues. The CDR3 DNA is TGCGCCAGCAGCCAAGACGGGACAGGGGTACGCTACGAGCAGTACTTC. Protein: CASSQDGTGVRYEQYF.

This clone was detected only once. V is TRBV28 and J is TRBJ2-7; D ambiguous. Deletions cut 5 bases from V and 3 bases from J, with 2 bases between. The CDR3 has 10 amino acids. Germline loops: CDR1 MDHEN, CDR2 SYDVKM. The CDR3 coding sequence is TGTGCCAGCAGTCACTACGAGCAGTACTTC. It translates to CASSHYEQYF.

J is TRBJ2-2 and V is TRBV5-4; 10 nucleotides match TRBD1. Germline CDR1 is SGHNT and CDR2 is YYREEE (reference sequence). V lost 4 bases and J lost 3; bases outside the gene matches: 6. This CDR3 is built from 16 residues. CDR3 amino acids: CASSIRDRGDTGELFF. The CDR3 nucleotides read TGTGCCAGCAGCATCCGGGACAGGGGTGACACCGGGGAGCTGTTTTTT.

This rearrangement joins TRBV30 to TRBJ2-7, with 7 bases fitting TRBD1. This CDR3 has 13 residues. Losses at the gene ends were 1 base for V and 4 bases for J; bases not matched to a gene: 4. Germline V gives CDR1 GTSNPN, CDR2 SVGIG (reference sequence). CDR3 region: CAWSETGSYEQYF. CDR3 nucleotides: TGTGCCTGGAGTGAGACAGGGTCGTACGAGCAGTACTTC. Supplemented by reference TRBV30 and TRBJ2-7, the full variable domain reads SQTIHQWPATLVQPVGSPLSLECTVEGTSNPNLYWYRQAAGRGLQLLFYSVGIGQISSEVPQNLSASRPQDRQFILSSKKLLLSDSGFYLCAWSETGSYEQYFGPGTRLTVT.

This chain links TRBV4-2 with TRBJ2-1; TRBD2 agrees at 7 bases. Germline V gives CDR1 LGHNA, CDR2 YNFKEQ. The V and J ends lost 2 bases and 2 bases, in that order; junction bases with no gene match: 6. CDR3 size: 16 residues. CDR3 amino acids: CASSQPAGLAYNEQFF. The CDR3 nucleotides read TGTGCCAGCAGCCAACCAGCGGGACTCGCCTACAATGAGCAGTTCTTC.

The rearrangement uses TRBV5-4 and TRBJ2-7; 8 bases match TRBD1. This CDR3 has 16 amino acids. Germline CDR1 reads SGHNT; CDR2 reads YYREEE (reference sequence). V was clipped by 1 base and J by 1 base; unmatched bases: 7. CDR3 residues: CASSLSYGTGSYEQYF. In nucleotides, the CDR3 is TGTGCCAGCAGCTTGTCATACGGGACAGGTTCCTACGAGCAGTACTTC.

The gene calls are TRBV14 and TRBJ2-3; D gene uncertain. Looked up from germline, CDR1 is SGHDN and CDR2 is FVKESK. The length of the CDR3 is 13 residues. V gave up 2 bases and J gave up 7 bases, with 10 bases separating them. Here the CDR3 reads CASSQFNGHTQYF. CDR3 bases: TGTGCCAGCAGCCAATTTAATGGCCATACGCAGTATTTT. Full variable domain (rest looked up from reference TRBV14 and TRBJ2-3): EAGVTQFPSHSVIEKGQTVTLRCDPISGHDNLYWYRRVMGKEIKFLLHFVKESKQDESGMPNNRFLAERTGGTYSTLKVQPAELEDSGVYFCASSQFNGHTQYFGPGTRLTVL.

J is TRBJ2-5 and V is TRBV10-1; tentative D call: TRBD2 (5 bases). The CDR3 runs 15 residues. V was clipped by 6 bases and J by 4 bases, with 18 bases between them. The germline V gene encodes CDR1 WNHNN and CDR2 SYGVQD (reference sequence). The CDR3 protein is CASSEDLGGLETQYF. The CDR3 DNA is TGCGCCAGCAGCGAGGACCTCGGAGGCTTAGAGACCCAGTACTTC.

This chain joins TRBV7-9 and TRBJ2-7; 8 bases agree with TRBD1. This CDR3 is 14 amino acids long. Germline-derived CDR1 and CDR2 are SEHNR and FQNEAQ (reference sequence). The junction had 5 bases not matched to a gene; V was cut back by 3 bases and J by 4 bases. CDR3 DNA sequence: TGTGCCAGCAGCTTCGGGACAGGCAATTACGAGCAGTACTTC. It encodes CASSFGTGNYEQYF.

The genes are TRBV5-1 and TRBJ2-1; TRBD2 matches at 10 bases. Germline trimming cut 3 bases from V and 4 bases from J; bases unmatched to any gene: 7. CDR1 SGHRS and CDR2 YFSETQ come from the germline V gene. This CDR3 is 16 amino acids long. CDR3 in amino acids: CASSSILAGVYNEQFF. The CDR3 nucleotides read TGCGCCAGCAGCTCGATCCTAGCGGGGGTTTACAATGAGCAGTTCTTC.

V and J are TRBV6-5 and TRBJ2-7; 8 nucleotides line up with TRBD2. Germline-derived CDR1 and CDR2 are MNHEY and SVGAGI. V lost 2 bases, J lost 3 bases, and 6 bases stayed unmatched. The CDR3 runs to 15 residues. The CDR3: CASSYLREGGYEQYF. In DNA form, the CDR3 reads TGTGCCAGCAGTTACCTACGGGAGGGTGGCTACGAGCAGTACTTC.

Only a few counts were recorded for this clone. V gene TRBV18 combines with J gene TRBJ2-3, with TRBD2 matching over 7 bases. This CDR3 is 16 amino acids long. Per the germline V gene, CDR1 is KGHSH and CDR2 is LQKENI. V gave up 6 bases and J gave up 3 bases; unmatched junction bases: 12. The CDR3 region has the DNA TGTGCCAGCTCCCCTCGCGCGGGAGCCCGGACAGATACGCAGTATTTT. This gives the protein CASSPRAGARTDTQYF.

This clone has just a few counts. The chain carries TRBV27 and TRBJ2-1, with D perhaps TRBD1 (6 bases). The CDR3 covers 15 residues. In germline, CDR1 is MNHEY, CDR2 SMNVEV (reference sequence). The V end lost 2 bases, the J end lost 1 base, and 9 bases lay between the germline ends. CDR3 residues: CASSLIGGSYNEQFF. The CDR3 nucleotides read TGTGCCAGCAGTTTAATAGGGGGATCCTACAATGAGCAGTTCTTC.

The chain links TRBV28 to TRBJ2-7, with TRBD2 matching over 7 bases. Germline CDR1 is MDHEN and CDR2 is SYDVKM. This CDR3 has 14 residues. V lost 7 bases to trimming and J lost 6 bases; unmatched junction nucleotides: 12. DNA for the CDR3: TGTGCCAGCAAGAGGTCGGGAGGTTACGGCGAGCAGTACTTC. This gives the protein CASKRSGGYGEQYF.

The V and J genes are TRBV18 and TRBJ2-7; perhaps TRBD2 as D (6 bases). This CDR3 has 14 amino acids. Germline values: CDR1 KGHSH, CDR2 LQKENI. With 3 bases removed from V and 6 bases from J, the gap between germline ends came to 15 bases. CDR3 amino acids: CASSPREVPSEQYF. DNA of the CDR3: TGTGCCAGCTCACCGAGGGAGGTCCCTTCCGAGCAGTACTTC.

The V call is TRBV5-1, the J call TRBJ2-5, with TRBD2 as a possible D gene (5 bases). The CDR3 totals 16 residues. V was clipped by 4 bases and J by 4 bases, with 20 bases between them. The germline V gene has CDR1 SGHRS and CDR2 YFSETQ. CDR3 sequence reads: CASSQPGKKTGETQYF. The CDR3 bases are TGCGCCAGCAGCCAACCGGGAAAAAAAACGGGAGAGACCCAGTACTTC.

V gene TRBV7-8 combines with J gene TRBJ2-5, with 9 bases identical to TRBD2. Germline V lookup: CDR1 SGHVS, CDR2 FQNEAQ. The CDR3 runs 18 residues. Unmatched junction bases numbered 17, after V lost 4 bases and J lost 5 bases. As DNA, the CDR3 is TGTGCCAGCAGCTGGGGGGTGCGGGAGGGCCTCTGGGTCGAGACCCAGTACTTC. Protein product: CASSWGVREGLWVETQYF.

The chain joins TRBV2 to TRBJ2-3; TRBD1 agrees at 8 bases. The junction had 5 bases not matched to a gene; V was cut back by 10 bases and J by 2 bases. This CDR3 has 13 residues. Germline V CDR1 and CDR2: SNHLY, FYNNEI. CDR3 bases: TGTGCCAAAACGGGACAGGACACAGATACGCAGTATTTT. This encodes CAKTGQDTDTQYF.

On this clone: Compared with germline, one end of the junction differs, possibly owing to a read error. The chain carries TRBV4-1 and TRBJ2-6; 7 bases agree with TRBD1. CDR3 size: 15 residues. Looked up from germline, CDR1 is MGHRA and CDR2 is YSYEKL. DNA of the CDR3: TGCGCCAGCACCCAAGGGGGCGGTGGGGCCAACGTCCTGACTTTC. Encoded protein: CASTQGGGGANVLTF.

V and J are TRBV5-6 and TRBJ2-1; 7 nucleotides align to TRBD2. The J segment lost 2 bases and the V segment lost 4 bases, leaving 9 bases of the junction unmatched. The CDR3 runs 16 residues. CDR1 is SGHDT and CDR2 is YYEEEE in the germline V gene. CDR3 region: CASSPGTTNTYNEQFF. In DNA form, the CDR3 reads TGTGCCAGCAGCCCAGGGACTACCAACACCTACAATGAGCAGTTCTTC.

The CDR3 here is CASSFSGSSNTQYF. CDR3 bases: TGTGCCAGCAGCTTTAGCGGGAGTAGTAACACGCAGTATTTT. The V gene is TRBV5-4, the J gene TRBJ2-3; the match to TRBD2 covers 9 bases. The J segment lost 9 bases and the V segment lost 2 bases, leaving 7 bases of the junction unmatched. There are 14 residues in the CDR3. Per the germline V gene, CDR1 is SGHNT and CDR2 is YYREEE (reference sequence).

V is TRBV9 and J is TRBJ2-7, with TRBD2 matching over 10 bases. From germline, CDR1 is SGDLS and CDR2 YYNGEE. The CDR3 covers 18 residues. With 4 bases clipped from V and 2 bases from J, the junction kept 15 bases outside the gene matches. The CDR3 loop is CASSHPKGLAEGTYEQYF. The CDR3 DNA is TGTGCCAGCAGCCACCCCAAAGGACTAGCGGAGGGCACCTACGAGCAGTACTTC.

The J gene is TRBJ2-5, the V gene TRBV10-2; unclear D gene. CDR3 length equals 12 residues. Trimming removed 0 bases at V and 5 bases at J, with 4 bases between. Germline V lookup: CDR1 WSHSY, CDR2 SAAADI. CDR3: CASSESQETQYF. DNA for the CDR3: TGCGCCAGCAGTGAGTCGCAGGAGACCCAGTACTTC.

The genes are TRBV19 and TRBJ2-2, with D unclear. This CDR3 has 13 residues. Trimming cost V 3 bases and J 4 bases, with 6 bases left between them. Germline V gene lookup returns CDR1 LNHDA and CDR2 SQIVND (reference sequence). CDR3 sequence: CASSILPTGELFF. As DNA, the CDR3 is TGTGCCAGTAGTATTCTTCCCACCGGGGAGCTGTTTTTT.

This chain uses TRBV5-4 with TRBJ2-1; D is perhaps TRBD2 (6 bases). Per germline, CDR1 SGHNT and CDR2 YYREEE (reference sequence). The CDR3 covers 14 residues. Trimming left V 10 bases short and J 7 bases short, with 21 bases between. Here the CDR3 DNA reads TGTGCCCTGTCCGGAGGCCCGGAGGGGAATGAGCAGTTCTTC. This sequence encodes CALSGGPEGNEQFF.